Below, 8 T cell receptor beta chains from the same sample are listed, as sequenced in a study of blood T cell repertoires in COVID-19. Some clones are missing from TCRdb's copy, which holds only in-frame ones; the method was immunoSEQ multiplex PCR. The table has approximately 110,000 clones, roughly four fifths seen once; the top ten hold roughly 19%. The sample taken for sequencing was peripheral blood. These receptors were taken from a man between 70 and 80 years old with active or convalescent COVID-19.

The J gene is TRBJ2-3, the V gene TRBV6-5, with 7 positions matching TRBD1. Losses at the gene ends were 5 bases for V and 3 bases for J; bases not matched to a gene: 5. The CDR3 is made up of 14 amino acids. From germline, CDR1 is MNHEY and CDR2 SVGAGI. The CDR3 sequence is CASSTGARTDTQYF. The CDR3 DNA sequence: TGTGCCAGCAGTACAGGGGCCCGGACAGATACGCAGTATTTT.

The chain combines TRBV30 with TRBJ2-2; tentatively, D is TRBD2 (6 bases). Germline-derived CDR1 and CDR2 are GTSNPN and SVGIG (reference sequence). V lost 1 base and J lost 3, with 9 bases in between. The CDR3 has 14 residues. The CDR3 protein is CAWSAGEDTGELFF. CDR3 DNA: TGTGCCTGGAGTGCGGGAGAGGACACCGGGGAGCTGTTTTTT.

V is TRBV6-5 and J is TRBJ1-2; 10 bases map to TRBD1. The germline CDR1 and CDR2 sequences are MNHEY and SVGAGI. CDR3 length equals 15 residues. The trim removed 10 bases at V and 5 bases at J, leaving 13 bases unmatched. The CDR3 spells CATLVGGTGVYGYTF. In DNA form, the CDR3 reads TGTGCCACCCTAGTGGGAGGGACAGGGGTTTATGGCTACACCTTC.

This sequence joins TRBV6-5 and TRBJ1-1; tentatively, D is TRBD1 (6 bases). The V end was cut by 5 bases, the J end by 0 bases, with 13 bases between. CDR1 and CDR2 (germline): MNHEY, SVGAGI. The CDR3 has 15 residues. CDR3 loop: CASSKNRDLNTEAFF. The CDR3 DNA sequence: TGTGCCAGCAGTAAAAACAGGGACCTGAACACTGAAGCTTTCTTT.

This clone was counted only a few times. This chain uses TRBV6-5 with TRBJ1-5, with 7 bases matching TRBD1. The CDR3 loop spans 15 amino acids. Germline V CDR1 and CDR2: MNHEY, SVGAGI. The ends lost 6 bases at V and 1 base at J; junction bases unmatched: 6. The CDR3 is CASRIGGVSNQPQHF. In nucleotides, the CDR3 is TGTGCCAGCAGAATAGGGGGCGTAAGCAATCAGCCCCAGCATTTT.

The genes are TRBV6-6 and TRBJ2-1; 9 bases agree with TRBD1. The CDR3 consists of 16 residues. J was trimmed by 1 base and V by 5 bases; bases with no gene match: 6. The germline V gene has CDR1 MNHNY and CDR2 SVGAGI (reference sequence). CDR3 coding DNA: TGTGCCAGCAGTGGCCACAGGGGGCAATCCTACAATGAGCAGTTCTTC. It specifies CASSGHRGQSYNEQFF.

This chain links TRBV19 with TRBJ2-1, with 9 bases matching TRBD2. Germline values: CDR1 LNHDA, CDR2 SQIVND (reference sequence). The CDR3 contains 16 residues. Losses at the gene ends were 3 bases for V and 9 bases for J; bases not matched to a gene: 12. The CDR3 here is CASSMVRRGGPSEQFF. The CDR3 nucleotides read TGTGCCAGTAGTATGGTGAGGCGGGGGGGCCCCAGTGAGCAGTTCTTC.

The rearrangement uses TRBV7-3 and TRBJ1-2; possibly TRBD1 for D (6 bases). The CDR3 contains 16 residues. CDR1 and CDR2 (germline): SGHTA, FQGTGA. V lost 1 base, J lost 8 bases, and 20 bases lay in between. The CDR3 DNA reads TGTGCCAGCAGCTTAAAACGGTCAGGGGAGTTTGGCGGCTACACCTTC. This gives the protein CASSLKRSGEFGGYTF.